The T cell receptor (beta chain) under discussion was sequenced for a study of T cells expressing NK-cell markers. Background on the study: CD3+CD56+NKG2C+, CD3+CD56+NKG2C- and CD3+CD56-NKG2C+ T cells, once sorted, supplied the TCR beta repertoires. Whole-study results and caveats: In a group of roughly 6 donors, dominant NKG2C+ clonotypes represented 1.0-7.0% of CD8+ T cells.

TCRdb re-called the 5' RACE reads, yielding one record per CDR3 amino acid sequence without DNA. The sample data list roughly 150,000 distinct CDR3 sequences. Germline CDR1 MGHRA, CDR2 YSYEKL. The CDR3 extends over 15 amino acids. For this clonotype: Its antigen is currently unknown.

The sample comprised blood T cells: a sorted CD56 or NKG2C T cell subset, CD4+ or CD8+ T cells, or bulk PBMC T cells (not recorded which). The TCR comes from a woman aged 18-70 years in good health. The chain combines TRBV4-1 with TRBJ2-7; TCRdb indicates TRBD2, and absent DNA this call remains unverified. CDR3: CASSHPGGLTYEQYF.